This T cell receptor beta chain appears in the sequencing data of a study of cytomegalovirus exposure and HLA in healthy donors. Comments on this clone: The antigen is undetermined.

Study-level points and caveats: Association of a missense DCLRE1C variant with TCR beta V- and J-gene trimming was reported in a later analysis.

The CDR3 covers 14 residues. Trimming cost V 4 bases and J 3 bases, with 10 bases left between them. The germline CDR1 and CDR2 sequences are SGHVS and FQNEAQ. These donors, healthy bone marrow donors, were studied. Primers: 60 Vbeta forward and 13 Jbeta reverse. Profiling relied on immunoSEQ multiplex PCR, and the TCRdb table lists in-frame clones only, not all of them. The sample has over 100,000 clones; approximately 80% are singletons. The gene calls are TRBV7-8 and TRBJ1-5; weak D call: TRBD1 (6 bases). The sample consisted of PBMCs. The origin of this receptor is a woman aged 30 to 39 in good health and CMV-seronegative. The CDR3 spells CASSSRDNNQPQHF. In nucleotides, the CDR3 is TGTGCCAGCAGCTCCCGGGACAACAATCAGCCCCAGCATTTT. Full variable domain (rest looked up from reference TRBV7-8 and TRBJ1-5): GAGVSQSPRYKVAKRGQDVALRCDPISGHVSLFWYQQALGQGPEFLTYFQNEAQLDKSGLPSDRFFAERPEGSVSTLKIQRTQQEDSAVYLCASSSRDNNQPQHFGDGTRLSIL.